The 17 T cell receptor beta chains reported below all come from one sample, sequenced in a study of regulatory T cells in long-lasting Graves disease. Time point in this sample: newly diagnosed GD, antithyroid drugs for less than 3 months. PBMC RNA served as the TCR library source. According to the study, TCR beta libraries were built with iRepertoire HTBI primers and CDR3-region Arm-PCR. TCRdb re-called the multiplex PCR reads with MiXCR, one entry per CDR3 protein. The sample has about 440,000 distinct CDR3 sequences, under 15% seen once; the top ten hold roughly 17%. Another study also made use of these data, one on T cells in Graves' hyperthyroidism and ophthalmopathy.

The sample consisted of peripheral blood mononuclear cells (PBMCs), taken at new diagnosis, from a patient treated with antithyroid drugs. All receptors derive from a woman aged 30 to 39 with Graves disease.

This clonotype was picked up many times. The V gene is TRBV2, the J gene TRBJ2-7; 11 positions match TRBD2. The CDR3 totals 16 residues. The trim removed 8 bases at V and 6 bases at J, leaving 15 bases unmatched. The germline gives CDR1 SNHLY, CDR2 FYNNEI. CDR3 protein: CASFTTLAGVGGEQYF. The CDR3 bases are TGTGCCAGCTTTACAACACTAGCGGGAGTAGGAGGCGAGCAGTACTTC.

V is TRBV25-1 and J is TRBJ2-5, with a weak D call TRBD2 (6 bases). The V end was cut by 3 bases, the J end by 4 bases, with 15 bases between. The CDR3 totals 15 residues. Germline CDR1 MGHDK, CDR2 SYGVNS. DNA of the CDR3: TGTGCCAGCAGTGACAAAAGGGACTTCCCAGAGACCCAGTACTTC. Protein product: CASSDKRDFPETQYF.

This clonotype appeared many times. The chain uses TRBV12-3 or TRBV12-4 and TRBJ2-1, with 10 bases that match TRBD1. With V trimmed by 3 bases and J by 7 bases, 6 bases remained unmatched. The CDR3 length is 15 residues. DNA for the CDR3: TGTGCCAGCAGTTTCGGGACAGGGGAGAAAAATGAGCAGTTCTTC. It codes for CASSFGTGEKNEQFF.

As regards this clonotype: A much larger clone is a single base away; this may be a read error. It is likely a read error, because the conserved phenylalanine at the end of the CDR3 is missing. The chain carries TRBV11-2 and TRBJ2-7; 10 bases map to TRBD2. Trimming took 5 bases from V and 2 from J; bases not matched to a gene: 15. CDR3 length equals 18 residues. Germline CDR1 and CDR2: SGHAT and FQNNGV. The CDR3 coding sequence is TGTGCCAGCAGCCCCAGGTCGCTAGCGGGAGTTGGGGCCTACGAGCAGTACTCC. This sequence encodes CASSPRSLAGVGAYEQYS.

The chain joins TRBV19 to TRBJ2-7; D call uncertain. Germline V gene data show CDR1 as LNHDA and CDR2 as SQIVND (reference sequence). CDR3 length: 14 amino acids. V was pared by 3 bases and J by 2 bases, with 11 bases between. Here the CDR3 reads CASSISGAPYEQYF. The DNA of the CDR3 is TGTGCCAGTAGTATCTCCGGAGCCCCCTACGAGCAGTACTTC. Drawing the rest from reference TRBV19 and TRBJ2-7, the complete variable domain is DGGITQSPKYLFRKEGQNVTLSCEQNLNHDAMYWYRQDPGQGLRLIYYSQIVNDFQKGDIAEGYSVSREKKESFPLTVTSAQKNPTAFYLCASSISGAPYEQYFGPGTRLTVT.

This clonotype was counted ten times or more. The chain has TRBV11-2 and TRBJ2-5; D is possibly TRBD2 (5 bases). The CDR3 has 15 residues. Deletions cut 0 bases from V and 4 bases from J, with 12 bases between. Germline V gene sequence: CDR1 SGHAT, CDR2 FQNNGV. The CDR3 DNA reads as TGTGCCAGCAGCTTAGATAGCGCACTGTTAGAGACCCAGTACTTC. It codes for CASSLDSALLETQYF.

This clonotype came up many times. V gene TRBV7-3 combines with J gene TRBJ2-3; D is ambiguous. V was clipped by 3 bases and J by 4 bases, with 8 bases between them. Germline V gives CDR1 SGHTA, CDR2 FQGTGA. The CDR3 runs 13 residues. CDR3 region: CASSFQQPDTQYF. Written as DNA, the CDR3 is TGTGCCAGCAGCTTTCAACAGCCAGATACGCAGTATTTT.

This clonotype was seen a few times. The rearrangement joins TRBV5-1 to TRBJ1-5; TRBD1 might be the D (6 bases). Per germline, CDR1 SGHRS and CDR2 YFSETQ. The CDR3 length is 15 residues. V lost 0 bases to trimming and J lost 5 bases, with 12 bases between them. DNA for the CDR3: TGCGCCAGCAGCTTGGCCGGGGGGCGAGATCAGCCCCAGCATTTT. Translated: CASSLAGGRDQPQHF.

This chain connects TRBV6-1 to TRBJ1-1; TRBD1 might be the D (6 bases). The CDR3 is 17 residues long. The germline gives CDR1 MNHNS, CDR2 SASEGT. The germline V and J ends were trimmed by 6 bases and 4 bases, with 24 bases remaining between them. The CDR3 nucleotides read TGTGCCAGCAGGCGTGGACAGTTAGGATCGTCGGGCACTGAAGCTTTCTTT. This translates into CASRRGQLGSSGTEAFF.

This clonotype was seen ten or more times. CDR3 sequence reads: CSASILGTGELFF. CDR3 sequence (DNA): TGCAGTGCTAGCATCCTTGGGACCGGGGAGCTGTTTTTT. The chain carries TRBV20-1 and TRBJ2-2; D is unclear. V lost 3 bases, J lost 5 bases, and 10 bases lay in between. Germline values: CDR1 DFQATT, CDR2 SNEGSKA (reference sequence). The CDR3 length is 13 residues.

The chain combines TRBV12-3 or TRBV12-4 with TRBJ2-7; 16 bases map to TRBD2. The V segment lost 5 bases and the J segment 0 bases; nucleotides outside the gene matches: 16. CDR3 size: 21 residues. The CDR3 region has the DNA TGTGCCAGCAGTCCTTCTTTACCGGGACTAGCGGGAGGGCCAGACTCCTACGAGCAGTACTTC. The encoded protein is CASSPSLPGLAGGPDSYEQYF.

The chain joins TRBV6-2 or TRBV6-3 to TRBJ2-5, with D possibly TRBD1 on 8 matching bases. V dropped 2 bases and J dropped 4 bases, with 20 bases sitting between them. The CDR3 length is 17 residues. Germline CDR1 and CDR2: MNHEY and SVGEGT. The CDR3 DNA reads TGTGCCAGCAGTTACCCCCCCGGACAGGGAGGGGTAGAGACCCAGTACTTC. Protein product: CASSYPPGQGGVETQYF.

The genes are TRBV5-1 and TRBJ2-5; 9 nucleotides line up with TRBD1. Germline V gene data show CDR1 as SGHRS and CDR2 as YFSETQ. There are 15 residues in the CDR3. Unmatched junction bases numbered 9, after V lost 4 bases and J lost 5 bases. CDR3 residues: CASSPSGQGMETQYF. The CDR3 nucleotides read TGCGCCAGCAGCCCCTCGGGACAGGGAATGGAGACCCAGTACTTC.

This chain uses TRBV27 with TRBJ2-5; 8 bases match TRBD1. V shed 6 bases and J 5 bases; nucleotides not matched to a gene: 5. Germline-derived CDR1 and CDR2 are MNHEY and SMNVEV (reference sequence). The CDR3 runs to 13 residues. CDR3 residues: CASSQGAGETQYF. CDR3 nucleotides: TGTGCCAGCAGCCAGGGGGCAGGCGAGACCCAGTACTTC.

This clonotype appeared many times. The chain couples TRBV20-1 to TRBJ2-7; 10 bases are shared with TRBD2. Germline V gene sequence: CDR1 DFQATT, CDR2 SNEGSKA (reference sequence). V shed 0 bases and J 0 bases; nucleotides not matched to a gene: 5. CDR3 length: 16 residues. CDR3 in DNA: TGCAGTGCTAGAGATCTGGCTAGCGGGAGCTCCTACGAGCAGTACTTC. Its protein is CSARDLASGSSYEQYF.

The chain uses TRBV4-1 and TRBJ1-1, with D possibly TRBD1 on 5 matching bases. This CDR3 has 15 residues. Trimming removed 2 bases at V and 0 bases at J, with 10 bases between. Germline V gene sequence: CDR1 MGHRA, CDR2 YSYEKL. CDR3 region: CASSQSDSLNTEAFF. As DNA, the CDR3 is TGCGCCAGCAGCCAATCAGACAGCTTGAACACTGAAGCTTTCTTT.

Points on this clonotype: No conserved phenylalanine or tryptophan ends this CDR3, so it is likely a read error. V is TRBV5-1 and J is TRBJ2-3, with no clear D. CDR3 length equals 15 residues. With 5 bases removed from V and 2 bases from J, the gap between germline ends came to 15 bases. Germline V gene sequence: CDR1 SGHRS, CDR2 YFSETQ. The CDR3 here is CASSARPANTDTQYL. In DNA form, the CDR3 reads TGCGCCAGCAGTGCTAGACCAGCTAACACAGATACGCAGTATCTT.